This TCR beta chain was identified during a study of glioma-infiltrating T cells after dendritic cell vaccination. Study-wide background: Patients received autologous tumor lysate-pulsed dendritic cell vaccination between the early 2000s and the early 2010s. Study outcomes and limitations: Survival was not directly related to TCR clonality in these patients.

Notes on this clone: Its matching antigen is unknown.

The assay was immunoSEQ multiplex PCR, and TCRdb's table has in-frame clones only and misses some. The repertoire consists of more than 30,000 clones, with 90% to 95% occurring once and the leading ten covering more than 2%. CDR3 length: 15 residues. Germline-derived CDR1 and CDR2 are MNHEY and SVGAGI. The J segment lost 1 base and the V segment lost 2 bases, leaving 2 bases of the junction unmatched. Sequencing was performed on blood, taken before dendritic cell vaccination. This TCR derives from a human donor with glioblastoma. The J gene is TRBJ1-1, the V gene TRBV6-5; TRBD1 matches 9 bases. The CDR3 nucleotides are TGTGCCAGCAGTTACCTGGGACAGGGGAACACTGAAGCTTTCTTT. Encoded protein: CASSYLGQGNTEAFF.